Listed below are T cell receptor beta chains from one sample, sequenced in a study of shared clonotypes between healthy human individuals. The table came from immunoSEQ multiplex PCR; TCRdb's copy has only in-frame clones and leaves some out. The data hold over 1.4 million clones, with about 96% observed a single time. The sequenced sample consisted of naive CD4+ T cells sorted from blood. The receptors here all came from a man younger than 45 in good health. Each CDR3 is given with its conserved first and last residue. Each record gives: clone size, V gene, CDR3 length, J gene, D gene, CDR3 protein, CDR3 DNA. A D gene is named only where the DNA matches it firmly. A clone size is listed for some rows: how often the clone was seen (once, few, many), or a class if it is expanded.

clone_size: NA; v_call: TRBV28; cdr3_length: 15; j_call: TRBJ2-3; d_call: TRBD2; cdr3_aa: CASSRTSGRADTQYF; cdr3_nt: TGTGCCAGCAGCAGGACTAGCGGGAGGGCAGATACGCAGTATTTT
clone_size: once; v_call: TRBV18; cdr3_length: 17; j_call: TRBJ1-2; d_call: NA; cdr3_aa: CASSPTGAGNAGYGYTF; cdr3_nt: TGTGCCAGCTCACCAACGGGGGCTGGAAATGCGGGCTATGGCTACACCTTC
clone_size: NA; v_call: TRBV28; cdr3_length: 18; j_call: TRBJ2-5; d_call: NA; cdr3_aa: CASSSPGTRASYQETQYF; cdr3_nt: TGTGCCAGCAGTTCCCCGGGTACTAGGGCCTCGTACCAAGAGACCCAGTACTTC
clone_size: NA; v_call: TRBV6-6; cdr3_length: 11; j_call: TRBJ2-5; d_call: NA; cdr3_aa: CASSPDRIEYF; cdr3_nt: TGTGCCAGCAGCCCCGACCGAATTGAGTACTTC
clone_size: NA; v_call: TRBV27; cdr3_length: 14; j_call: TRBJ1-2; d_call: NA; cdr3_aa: CASSFAAGNYGYTF; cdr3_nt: TGTGCCAGCAGTTTTGCGGCCGGTAACTATGGCTACACCTTC
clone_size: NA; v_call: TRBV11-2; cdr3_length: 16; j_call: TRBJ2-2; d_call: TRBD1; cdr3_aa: CASSHNQGALTGELFF; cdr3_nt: TGTGCCAGCAGCCATAATCAGGGGGCGCTGACCGGGGAGCTGTTTTTT
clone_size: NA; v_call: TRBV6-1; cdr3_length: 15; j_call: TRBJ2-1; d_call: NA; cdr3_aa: CASRHSVLSYNEQFF; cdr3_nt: TGTGCCAGCAGGCACAGCGTCCTGTCCTACAATGAGCAGTTCTTC
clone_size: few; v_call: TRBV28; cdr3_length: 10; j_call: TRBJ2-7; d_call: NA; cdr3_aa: CASRGYEQYF; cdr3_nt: TGTGCCAGCAGGGGCTACGAGCAGTACTTC
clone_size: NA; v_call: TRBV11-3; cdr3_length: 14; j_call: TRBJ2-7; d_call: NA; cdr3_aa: CASSLDRSTGEQYF; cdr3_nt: TGTGCCAGCAGCTTAGATAGAAGCACGGGGGAGCAGTACTTC
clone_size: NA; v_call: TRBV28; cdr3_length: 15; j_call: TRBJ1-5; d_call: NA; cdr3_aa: CASRPLGGFGQPQHF; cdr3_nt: TGTGCCAGCAGACCGCTCGGGGGTTTCGGCCAGCCCCAGCATTTT
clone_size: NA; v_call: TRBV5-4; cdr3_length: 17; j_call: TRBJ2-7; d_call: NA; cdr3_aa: CASSLGTGIVFRFGQYF; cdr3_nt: TGTGCCAGCAGCCTCGGAACAGGGATCGTTTTCCGTTTCGGGCAGTACTTC
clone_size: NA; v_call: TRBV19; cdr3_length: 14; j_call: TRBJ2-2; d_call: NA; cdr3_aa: CASSRDRGTGELFF; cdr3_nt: TGTGCCAGTAGTAGGGACCGGGGGACCGGGGAGCTGTTTTTT
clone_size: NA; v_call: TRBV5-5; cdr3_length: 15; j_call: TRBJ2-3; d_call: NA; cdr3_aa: CASSLPRETTDTQYF; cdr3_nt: TGTGCCAGCAGCTTGCCCCGGGAGACCACAGATACGCAGTATTTT
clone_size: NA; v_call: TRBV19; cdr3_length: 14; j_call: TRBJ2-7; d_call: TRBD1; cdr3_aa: CASIGGDRFNEQYF; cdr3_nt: TGTGCCAGTATCGGAGGGGACAGGTTTAACGAGCAGTACTTC
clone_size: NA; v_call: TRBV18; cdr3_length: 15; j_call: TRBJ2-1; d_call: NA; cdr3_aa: CASSPPLPRYNEQFF; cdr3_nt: TGTGCCAGCTCACCACCGTTGCCTAGGTACAATGAGCAGTTCTTC
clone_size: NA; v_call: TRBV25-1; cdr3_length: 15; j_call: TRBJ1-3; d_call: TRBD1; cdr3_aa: CASSYYRGSGNTIYF; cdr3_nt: TGTGCCAGCAGTTACTACAGGGGATCTGGAAACACCATATATTTT
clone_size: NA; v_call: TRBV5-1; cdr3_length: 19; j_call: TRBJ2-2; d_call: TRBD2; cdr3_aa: CASSPERGSGEFNTGELFF; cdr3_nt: TGCGCCAGCAGCCCGGAGCGGGGCTCGGGAGAATTTAACACCGGGGAGCTGTTTTTT
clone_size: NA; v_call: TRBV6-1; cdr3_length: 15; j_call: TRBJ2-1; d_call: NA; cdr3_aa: CASSEPRGTYNEQFF; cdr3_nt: TGTGCCAGCAGTGAACCCCGGGGGACCTACAATGAGCAGTTCTTC
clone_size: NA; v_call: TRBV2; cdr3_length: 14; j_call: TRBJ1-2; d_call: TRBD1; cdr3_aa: CASKNVTGNYGYTF; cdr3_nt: TGTGCCAGCAAAAATGTGACAGGGAACTATGGCTACACCTTC
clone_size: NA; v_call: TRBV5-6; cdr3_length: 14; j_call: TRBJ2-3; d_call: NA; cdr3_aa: CASSLEGITDTQYF; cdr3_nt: TGTGCCAGCAGCTTGGAAGGGATCACAGATACGCAGTATTTT
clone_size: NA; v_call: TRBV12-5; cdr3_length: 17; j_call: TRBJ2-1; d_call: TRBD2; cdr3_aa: CASGYTLRGYSYNEQFF; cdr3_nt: TGTGCTAGTGGCTACACATTGCGGGGGTACTCCTACAATGAGCAGTTCTTC
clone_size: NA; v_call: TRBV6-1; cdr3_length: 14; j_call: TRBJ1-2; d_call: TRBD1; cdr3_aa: CASSEGQGGRGYTF; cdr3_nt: TGTGCCAGCAGTGAGGGACAGGGGGGAAGAGGCTACACCTTC
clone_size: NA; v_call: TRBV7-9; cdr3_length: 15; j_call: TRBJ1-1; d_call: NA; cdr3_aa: CASSLHPGLNTEAFF; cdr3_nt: TGTGCCAGCAGCTTACACCCAGGACTGAACACTGAAGCTTTCTTT
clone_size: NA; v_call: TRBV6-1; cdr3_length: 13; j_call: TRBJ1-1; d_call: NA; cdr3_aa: CASSEVRNTEAFF; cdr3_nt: TGTGCCAGCAGTGAAGTAAGGAACACTGAAGCTTTCTTT
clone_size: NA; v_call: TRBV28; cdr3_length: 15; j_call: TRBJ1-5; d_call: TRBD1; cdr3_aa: CASSLDRGVNQPQHF; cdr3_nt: TGTGCCAGCAGCCTCGACAGGGGGGTCAATCAGCCCCAGCATTTT
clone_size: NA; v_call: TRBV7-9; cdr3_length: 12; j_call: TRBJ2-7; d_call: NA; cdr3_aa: CASSLGSYEQYF; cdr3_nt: TGTGCCAGCAGCTTAGGCAGTTACGAGCAGTACTTC
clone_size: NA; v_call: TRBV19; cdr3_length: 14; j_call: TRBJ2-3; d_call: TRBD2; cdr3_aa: CASRSGRAVDTQYF; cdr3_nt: TGTGCCAGTCGTAGCGGGAGGGCGGTAGATACGCAGTATTTT
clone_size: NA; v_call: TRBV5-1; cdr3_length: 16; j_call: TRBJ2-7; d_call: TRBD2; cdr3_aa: CASTYGLAGGVYEQYF; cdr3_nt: TGCGCCAGCACCTATGGACTAGCGGGAGGAGTGTACGAGCAGTACTTC
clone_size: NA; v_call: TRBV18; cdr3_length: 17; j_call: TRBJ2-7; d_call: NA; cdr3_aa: CASSPLGAGIVSYEQYF; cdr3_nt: TGTGCCAGCTCACCCCTCGGGGCAGGGATCGTCTCCTACGAGCAGTACTTC
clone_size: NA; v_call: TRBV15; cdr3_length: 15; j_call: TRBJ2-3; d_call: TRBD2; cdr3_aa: CATSRAGGRTDTQYF; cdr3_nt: TGTGCCACCAGCAGAGCTGGCGGGAGGACGGATACGCAGTATTTT
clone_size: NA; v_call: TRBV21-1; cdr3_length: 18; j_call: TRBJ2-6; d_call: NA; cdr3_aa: CASSSIRGYGSGANVLTF; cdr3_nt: TGTGCCAGCAGCTCAATAAGAGGGTACGGCTCTGGGGCCAACGTCCTGACTTTC
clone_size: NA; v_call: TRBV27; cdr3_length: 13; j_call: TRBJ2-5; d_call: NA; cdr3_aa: CASSNANQETQYF; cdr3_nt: TGTGCCAGCAGTAACGCAAACCAAGAGACCCAGTACTTC
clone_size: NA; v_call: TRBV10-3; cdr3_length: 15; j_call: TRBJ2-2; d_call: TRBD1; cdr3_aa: CAISERTGVTGELFF; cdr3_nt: TGTGCCATCAGTGAGAGGACAGGGGTCACCGGGGAGCTGTTTTTT
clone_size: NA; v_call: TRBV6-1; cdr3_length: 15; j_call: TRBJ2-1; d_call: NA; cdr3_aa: CASSELEGWGGEQFF; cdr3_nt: TGTGCCAGCAGTGAGTTAGAGGGGTGGGGAGGTGAGCAGTTCTTC
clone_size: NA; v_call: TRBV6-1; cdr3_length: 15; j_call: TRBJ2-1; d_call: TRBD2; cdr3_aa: CASSFGLAGFSEQFF; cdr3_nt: TGTGCCAGCAGTTTCGGACTAGCGGGCTTCAGTGAGCAGTTCTTC
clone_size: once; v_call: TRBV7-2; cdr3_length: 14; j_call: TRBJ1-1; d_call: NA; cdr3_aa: CASSTDRRVAGAFF; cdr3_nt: TGTGCCAGCAGCACAGACCGAAGGGTAGCGGGAGCTTTCTTT
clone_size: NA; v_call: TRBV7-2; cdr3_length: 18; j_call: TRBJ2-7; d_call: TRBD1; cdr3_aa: CASSLAQLAGQGFRKQYF; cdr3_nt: TGTGCCAGCAGCTTAGCGCAATTAGCGGGACAGGGGTTTCGCAAGCAGTACTTC
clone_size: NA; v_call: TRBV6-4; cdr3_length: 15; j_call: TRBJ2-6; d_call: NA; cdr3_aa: CASSASSSGANVLTF; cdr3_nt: TGTGCCAGCAGTGCCTCCAGCTCTGGGGCCAACGTCCTGACTTTC
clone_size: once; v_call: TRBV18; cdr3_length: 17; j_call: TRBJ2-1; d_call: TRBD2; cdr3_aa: CASSQDGTSGIYNEQFF; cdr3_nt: TGTGCCAGCTCACAGGACGGGACTAGCGGGATTTACAATGAGCAGTTCTTC
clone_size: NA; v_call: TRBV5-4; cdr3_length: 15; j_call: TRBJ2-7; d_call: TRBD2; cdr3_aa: CASSLELASSYEQYF; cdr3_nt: TGTGCCAGCAGCTTGGAACTAGCGAGCTCCTACGAGCAGTACTTC
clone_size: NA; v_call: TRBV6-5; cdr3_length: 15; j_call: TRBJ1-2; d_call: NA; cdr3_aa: CASSRAGILNPGYTF; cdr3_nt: TGTGCCAGCAGCCGAGCAGGGATTTTGAACCCTGGCTACACCTTC
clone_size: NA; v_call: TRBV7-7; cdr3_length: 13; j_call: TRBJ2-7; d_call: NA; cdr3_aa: CASSLTMSYEQYF; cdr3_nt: TGTGCCAGCAGCTTAACGATGTCCTACGAGCAGTACTTC
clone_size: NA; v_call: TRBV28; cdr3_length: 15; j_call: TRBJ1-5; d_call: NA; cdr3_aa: CASTGPLPRNQPQHF; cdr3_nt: TGTGCCAGCACTGGGCCCCTCCCTCGCAATCAGCCCCAGCATTTT